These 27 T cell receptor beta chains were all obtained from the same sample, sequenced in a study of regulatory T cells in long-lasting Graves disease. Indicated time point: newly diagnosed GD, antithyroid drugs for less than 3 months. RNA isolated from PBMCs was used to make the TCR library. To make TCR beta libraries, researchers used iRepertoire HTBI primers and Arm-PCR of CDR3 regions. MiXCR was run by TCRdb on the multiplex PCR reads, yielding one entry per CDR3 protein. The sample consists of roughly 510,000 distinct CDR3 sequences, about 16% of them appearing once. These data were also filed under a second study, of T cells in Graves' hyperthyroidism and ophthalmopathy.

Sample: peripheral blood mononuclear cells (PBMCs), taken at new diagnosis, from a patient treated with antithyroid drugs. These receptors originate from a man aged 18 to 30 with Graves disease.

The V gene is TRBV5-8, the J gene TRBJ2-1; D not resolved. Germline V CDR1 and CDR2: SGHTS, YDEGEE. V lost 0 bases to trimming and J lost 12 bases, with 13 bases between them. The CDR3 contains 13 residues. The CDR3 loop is CASSLEHPRWQFF. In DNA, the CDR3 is TGTGCCAGCAGCTTGGAACACCCTCGGTGGCAGTTCTTC. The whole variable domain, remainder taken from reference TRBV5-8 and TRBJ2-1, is EAGVTQSPTHLIKTRGQQATLRCSPISGHTSVYWYQQALGLGLQFLLWYDEGEERNRGNFPPRFSGRQFPNYSSELNVNALELEDSALYLCASSLEHPRWQFFGPGTRLTVL.

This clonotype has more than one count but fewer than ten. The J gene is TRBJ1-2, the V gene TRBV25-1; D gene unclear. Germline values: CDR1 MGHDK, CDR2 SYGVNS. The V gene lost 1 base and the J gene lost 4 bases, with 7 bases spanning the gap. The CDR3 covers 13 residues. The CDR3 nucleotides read TGTGCCAGCAGTGAATCAGGAATCTATGGCTACACCTTC. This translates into CASSESGIYGYTF.

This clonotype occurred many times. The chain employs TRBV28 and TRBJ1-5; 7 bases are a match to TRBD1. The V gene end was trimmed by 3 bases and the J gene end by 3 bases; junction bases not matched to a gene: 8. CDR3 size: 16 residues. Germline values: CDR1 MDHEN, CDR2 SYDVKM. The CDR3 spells CASSFPGQAINQPQHF. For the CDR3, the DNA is TGTGCCAGCAGTTTCCCCGGACAGGCAATCAATCAGCCCCAGCATTTT.

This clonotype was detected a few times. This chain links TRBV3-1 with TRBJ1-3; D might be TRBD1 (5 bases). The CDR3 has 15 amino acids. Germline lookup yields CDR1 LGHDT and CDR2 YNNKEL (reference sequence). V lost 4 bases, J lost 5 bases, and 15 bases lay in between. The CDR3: CASSPKTGHRNTIYF. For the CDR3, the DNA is TGTGCCAGCAGCCCGAAGACGGGGCACAGAAACACCATATATTTT.

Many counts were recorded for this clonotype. The CDR3 loop reads CASSARYGELFF. The CDR3 region has the DNA TGTGCCAGCAGCGCGCGGTACGGGGAGCTGTTTTTT. The chain couples TRBV7-6 to TRBJ2-2; D remains ambiguous. V gave up 5 bases and J gave up 7 bases, with 8 bases separating them. The CDR3 runs to 12 residues. Looked up from germline, CDR1 is SGHVS and CDR2 is FNYEAQ.

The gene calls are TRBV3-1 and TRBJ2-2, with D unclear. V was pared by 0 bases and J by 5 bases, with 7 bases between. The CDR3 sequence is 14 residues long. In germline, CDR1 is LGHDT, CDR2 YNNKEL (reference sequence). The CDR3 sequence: CASSQDSRTGELFF. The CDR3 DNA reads TGTGCCAGCAGCCAAGACTCCAGGACCGGGGAGCTGTTTTTT.

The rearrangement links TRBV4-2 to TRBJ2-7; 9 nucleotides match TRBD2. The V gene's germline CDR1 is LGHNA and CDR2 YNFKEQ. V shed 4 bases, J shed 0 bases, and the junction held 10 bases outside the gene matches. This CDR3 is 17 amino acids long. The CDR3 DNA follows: TGTGCCAGCAGCCTCGGGCGGGAGGGTGACTTCTCCTACGAGCAGTACTTC. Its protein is CASSLGREGDFSYEQYF.

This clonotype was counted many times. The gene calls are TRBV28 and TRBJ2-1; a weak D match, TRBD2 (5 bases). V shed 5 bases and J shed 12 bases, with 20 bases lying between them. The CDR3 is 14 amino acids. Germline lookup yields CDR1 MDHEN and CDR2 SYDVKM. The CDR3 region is CASSPPLLGGWQFF. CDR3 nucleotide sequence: TGTGCCAGCAGTCCTCCTCTCCTCGGAGGTTGGCAGTTCTTC. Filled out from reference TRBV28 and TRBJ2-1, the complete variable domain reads DVKVTQSSRYLVKRTGEKVFLECVQDMDHENMFWYRQDPGLGLRLIYFSYDVKMKEKGDIPEGYSVSREKKERFSLILESASTNQTSMYLCASSPPLLGGWQFFGPGTRLTVL.

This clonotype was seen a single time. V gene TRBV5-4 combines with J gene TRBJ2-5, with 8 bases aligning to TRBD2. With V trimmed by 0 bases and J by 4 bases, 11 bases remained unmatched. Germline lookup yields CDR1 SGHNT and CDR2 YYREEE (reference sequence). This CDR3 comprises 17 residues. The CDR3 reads CASSLAAGGLTGETQYF. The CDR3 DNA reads TGTGCCAGCAGCTTGGCGGCGGGAGGACTAACTGGAGAGACCCAGTACTTC.

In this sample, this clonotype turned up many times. The CDR3 DNA sequence: TGTGCCAGCAGCAACCGACAGGGACTGAAGCAGTTCTTC. Its protein is CASSNRQGLKQFF. The chain employs TRBV7-9 and TRBJ2-1, with D perhaps matching TRBD1 (7 bases). Looked up from germline, CDR1 is SEHNR and CDR2 is FQNEAQ (reference sequence). The CDR3 loop spans 13 amino acids. The ends were cut back, 5 bases at V and 11 bases at J, with 16 bases in the middle. Full variable domain (missing parts from reference TRBV7-9 and TRBJ2-1): DTGVSQNPRHKITKRGQNVTFRCDPISEHNRLYWYRQTLGQGPEFLTYFQNEAQLEKSRLLSDRFSAERPKGSFSTLEIQRTEQGDSAMYLCASSNRQGLKQFFGPGTRLTVL.

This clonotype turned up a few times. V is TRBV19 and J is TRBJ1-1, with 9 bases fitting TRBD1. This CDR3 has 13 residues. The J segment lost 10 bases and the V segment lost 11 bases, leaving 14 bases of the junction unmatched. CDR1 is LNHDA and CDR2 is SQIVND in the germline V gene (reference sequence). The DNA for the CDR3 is TGTGCCTGCGCGGGACAGGGTGGTTTCGGAGCTTTCTTT. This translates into CACAGQGGFGAFF.

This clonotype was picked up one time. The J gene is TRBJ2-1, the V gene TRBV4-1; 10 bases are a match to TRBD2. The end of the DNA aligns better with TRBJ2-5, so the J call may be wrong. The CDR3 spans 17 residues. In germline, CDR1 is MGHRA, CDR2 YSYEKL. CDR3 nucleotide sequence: TGCGCCAGCAGCCAAGATCCAAGCGGGAGGGATCAAGAGACCCAGTACTTC. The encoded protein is CASSQDPSGRDQETQYF.

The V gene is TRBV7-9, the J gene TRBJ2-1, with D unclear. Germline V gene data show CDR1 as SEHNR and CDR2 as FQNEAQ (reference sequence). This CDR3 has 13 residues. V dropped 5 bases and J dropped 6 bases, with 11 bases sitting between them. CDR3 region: CASSPTGRNEQFF. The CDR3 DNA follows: TGTGCCAGCAGCCCCACGGGCCGCAATGAGCAGTTCTTC.

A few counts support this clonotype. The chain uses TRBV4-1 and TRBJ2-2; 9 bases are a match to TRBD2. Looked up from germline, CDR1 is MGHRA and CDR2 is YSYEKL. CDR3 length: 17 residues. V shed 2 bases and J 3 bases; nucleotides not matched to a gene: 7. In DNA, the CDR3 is TGCGCCAGCAGCCAATCTCGACTAGCGGCACACACCGGGGAGCTGTTTTTT. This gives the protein CASSQSRLAAHTGELFF.

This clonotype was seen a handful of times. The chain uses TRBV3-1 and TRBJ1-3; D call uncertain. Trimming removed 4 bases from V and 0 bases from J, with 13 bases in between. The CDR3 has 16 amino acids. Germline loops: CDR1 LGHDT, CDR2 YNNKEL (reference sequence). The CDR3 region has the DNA TGTGCCAGCAGCCCTCGGGAGAAAAACTCTGGAAACACCATATATTTT. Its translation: CASSPREKNSGNTIYF.

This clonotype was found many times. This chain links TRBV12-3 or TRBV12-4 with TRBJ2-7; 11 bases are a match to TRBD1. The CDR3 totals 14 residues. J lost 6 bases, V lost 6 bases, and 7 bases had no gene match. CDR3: CASREGQGAGEQYF. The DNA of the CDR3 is TGTGCCAGCAGAGAAGGACAGGGGGCGGGCGAGCAGTACTTC.

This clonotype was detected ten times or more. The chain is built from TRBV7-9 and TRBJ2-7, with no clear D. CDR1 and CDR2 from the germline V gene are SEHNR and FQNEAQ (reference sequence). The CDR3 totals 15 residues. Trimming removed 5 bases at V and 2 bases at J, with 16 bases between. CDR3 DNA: TGTGCCAGCAGCCCGACGAAGAGGAAGGCCTACGAGCAGTACTTC. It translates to CASSPTKRKAYEQYF.

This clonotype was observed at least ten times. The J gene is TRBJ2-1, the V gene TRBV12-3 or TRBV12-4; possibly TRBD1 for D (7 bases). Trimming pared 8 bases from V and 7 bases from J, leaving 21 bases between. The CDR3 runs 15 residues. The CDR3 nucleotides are TGTGCCAGCTCGGTCCGGCAGGGGGGAGGAAATGAGCAGTTCTTC. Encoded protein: CASSVRQGGGNEQFF.

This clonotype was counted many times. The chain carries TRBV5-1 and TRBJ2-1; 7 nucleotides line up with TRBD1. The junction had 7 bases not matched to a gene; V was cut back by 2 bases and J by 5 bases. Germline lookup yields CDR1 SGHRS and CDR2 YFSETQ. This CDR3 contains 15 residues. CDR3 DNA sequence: TGCGCCAGCAGCTTCTTCCCCCAGGGGGACAATGAGCAGTTCTTC. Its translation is CASSFFPQGDNEQFF.

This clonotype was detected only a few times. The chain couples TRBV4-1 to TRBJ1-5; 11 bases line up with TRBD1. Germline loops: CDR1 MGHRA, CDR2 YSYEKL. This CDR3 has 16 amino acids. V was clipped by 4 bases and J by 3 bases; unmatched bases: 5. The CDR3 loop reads CASSPRTGGFNQPQHF. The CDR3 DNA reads TGCGCCAGCAGCCCTAGGACAGGGGGCTTCAATCAGCCCCAGCATTTT.

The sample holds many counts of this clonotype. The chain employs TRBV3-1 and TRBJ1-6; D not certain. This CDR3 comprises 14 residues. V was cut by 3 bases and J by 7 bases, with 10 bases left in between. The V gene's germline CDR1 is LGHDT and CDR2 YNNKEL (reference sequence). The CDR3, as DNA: TGTGCCAGCAGCCACCCAGACGGGAATTCACCCCTCCACTTT. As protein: CASSHPDGNSPLHF.

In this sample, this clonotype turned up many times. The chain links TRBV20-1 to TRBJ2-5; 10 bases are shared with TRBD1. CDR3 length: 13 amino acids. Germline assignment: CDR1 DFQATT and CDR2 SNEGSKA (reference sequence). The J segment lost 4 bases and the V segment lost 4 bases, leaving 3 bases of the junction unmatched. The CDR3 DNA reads TGCAGTGCTAAGACAGGGGGCGCAGAGACCCAGTACTTC. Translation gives CSAKTGGAETQYF.

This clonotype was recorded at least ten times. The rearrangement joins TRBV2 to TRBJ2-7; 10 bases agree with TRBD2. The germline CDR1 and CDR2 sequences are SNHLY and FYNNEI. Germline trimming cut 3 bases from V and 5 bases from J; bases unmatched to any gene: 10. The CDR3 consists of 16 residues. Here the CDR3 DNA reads TGTGCCAGCAGTGACGGAACAGCGGGAGGGGCCCACGAGCAGTACTTC. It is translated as CASSDGTAGGAHEQYF.

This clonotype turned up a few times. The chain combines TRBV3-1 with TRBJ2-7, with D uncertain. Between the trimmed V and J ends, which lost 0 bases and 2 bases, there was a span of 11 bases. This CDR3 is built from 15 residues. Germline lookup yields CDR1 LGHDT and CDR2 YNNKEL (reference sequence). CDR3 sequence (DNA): TGTGCCAGCAGCCAAGAGCGGTCAGCCGCCTACGAGCAGTACTTC. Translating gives CASSQERSAAYEQYF.

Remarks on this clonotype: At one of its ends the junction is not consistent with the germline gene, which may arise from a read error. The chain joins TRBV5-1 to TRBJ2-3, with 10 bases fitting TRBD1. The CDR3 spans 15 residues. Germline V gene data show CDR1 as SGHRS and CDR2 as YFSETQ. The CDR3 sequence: CAGSLRTGGSDTQYF. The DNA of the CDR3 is TGCGCCGGCAGCTTGAGGACAGGGGGATCAGATACGCAGTATTTT.

CDR3 residues: CASSLGRGRDEQYF. In nucleotides, the CDR3 is TGTGCCAGCAGCTTAGGCAGGGGGCGCGACGAGCAGTACTTC. The chain has TRBV13 and TRBJ2-7; 8 bases match TRBD1. The CDR3 loop spans 14 amino acids. J gave up 5 bases and V 0 bases, and 3 bases lay outside the gene matches. Germline-derived CDR1 and CDR2 are PRHDT and FYEKMQ (reference sequence).

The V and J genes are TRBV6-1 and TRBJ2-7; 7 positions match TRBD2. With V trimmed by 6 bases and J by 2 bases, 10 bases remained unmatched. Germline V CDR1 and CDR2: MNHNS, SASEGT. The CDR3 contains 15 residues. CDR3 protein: CASSGTSGTTYEQYF. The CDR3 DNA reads TGTGCCAGCAGCGGTACATCGGGGACTACCTACGAGCAGTACTTC.